This is a list of T cell receptor beta chains from one sample in a study of T cell responses to AZD1222 COVID-19 vaccine. Sequenced by immunoSEQ multiplex PCR; TCRdb stores in-frame clones only, minus some. This repertoire shows roughly 200,000 clones, approximately 93% found once; its top ten account for around 3.5%. This specimen consisted of peripheral blood, obtained 28 days after the second AZD1222 dose. These receptors all stem from an adult who received the AZD1222 COVID-19 vaccine. CDR3s include the opening cysteine and the closing phenylalanine or tryptophan. A D gene is named only where the DNA matches it firmly. Expanded clones get a size class; other rows say once, few or many, or leave the size out.

j_gene,v_gene,abundance,d_gene,CDR3aa,CDR3nt
TRBJ1-2,TRBV28,NA,TRBD1,CASSGTGTNYGYTF,TGTGCCAGCAGTGGGACAGGGACTAACTATGGCTACACCTTC
TRBJ2-3,TRBV28,NA,NA,CASTIPRQGTDTQYF,TGTGCCAGCACCATACCACGGCAGGGGACCGATACGCAGTATTTT
TRBJ2-3,TRBV5-4,NA,NA,CASSLRLDTQYF,TGTGCCAGCAGCTTGAGGTTAGATACGCAGTATTTT
TRBJ1-5,TRBV28,NA,NA,CASSLEGSWRQPQHF,TGTGCCAGCAGTTTGGAGGGTTCTTGGCGTCAGCCCCAGCATTTT
TRBJ1-1,TRBV3-1/TRBV3-2,NA,NA,CASSQEGLGDTEAFF,TGTGCCAGCAGCCAGGAGGGGCTAGGGGACACTGAAGCTTTCTTT
TRBJ1-5,TRBV18,NA,NA,CASSPSDLQAQHF,TGTGCCAGCTCACCCTCGGACCTTCAGGCCCAGCATTTT
TRBJ2-7,TRBV19,NA,NA,CASRPGWGYEQYF,TGTGCCAGTAGACCCGGTTGGGGCTACGAGCAGTACTTC
TRBJ2-7,TRBV9,NA,NA,CASSVGGGPRDEQYF,TGTGCCAGCAGCGTAGGAGGCGGCCCAAGGGACGAGCAGTACTTC
TRBJ1-1,TRBV28,few,NA,CASVSPNSRNTEAFF,TGTGCCAGCGTATCCCCCAACAGCAGGAACACTGAAGCTTTCTTT
TRBJ2-7,TRBV7-2,once,TRBD1,CASSPRTGDEQYF,TGTGCCAGCAGCCCAAGGACAGGAGACGAGCAGTACTTC
TRBJ1-4,TRBV28,NA,NA,CASSYTATNEKLFF,TGTGCCAGCAGCTACACTGCAACTAATGAAAAACTGTTTTTT
TRBJ2-3,TRBV7-9,once,NA,CASSLGGGNTDTQYF,TGTGCCAGCAGCTTAGGGGGCGGGAACACAGATACGCAGTATTTT
TRBJ2-7,TRBV7-8,few,NA,CASSPSYEQYF,TGTGCCAGCAGCCCCTCTTACGAGCAGTACTTC
TRBJ1-1,TRBV19,NA,NA,CASIWGRGNTEAFF,TGTGCCAGTATTTGGGGGCGCGGGAACACTGAAGCTTTCTTT
TRBJ2-7,TRBV5-6,NA,TRBD2,CASSPAGSNEQYF,TGTGCCAGCAGCCCAGCGGGGAGCAACGAGCAGTACTTC
TRBJ2-1,TRBV24-1,NA,NA,CATSEGTLKTYNEQFF,TGTGCCACCAGTGAAGGGACACTTAAAACCTACAATGAGCAGTTCTTC